This T cell receptor (beta chain) was identified during a study of liver allograft versus peripheral blood T cells. Across the whole study: Repertoires of T cell receptors in transplanted livers were compared with recipients' peripheral blood repertoires.

Study-level points and caveats: Liver allograft T cell receptor repertoires were reported to differ from peripheral blood repertoires.

This CDR3 contains 14 residues. V lost 7 bases to trimming and J lost 6 bases, with 15 bases between them. Germline loops: CDR1 MNHNS, CDR2 SASEGT. TCRdb passed the reads through MiXCR, listing each CDR3 protein once. The sample includes 3,500 to 4,000 distinct CDR3 sequences, over 20% of them seen just once. This clonotype was recorded once. As yet, its antigen is unknown. The V and J genes are TRBV6-1 and TRBJ1-4; D unclear. This TCR was sampled from a human patient who had a liver transplant. Some T cells may trace back to the graft donor. The DNA of the CDR3 is TGTGCCAGCACCTCCGGGCAGGCGGATGAAAAACTGTTTTTT. Its protein product is CASTSGQADEKLFF.